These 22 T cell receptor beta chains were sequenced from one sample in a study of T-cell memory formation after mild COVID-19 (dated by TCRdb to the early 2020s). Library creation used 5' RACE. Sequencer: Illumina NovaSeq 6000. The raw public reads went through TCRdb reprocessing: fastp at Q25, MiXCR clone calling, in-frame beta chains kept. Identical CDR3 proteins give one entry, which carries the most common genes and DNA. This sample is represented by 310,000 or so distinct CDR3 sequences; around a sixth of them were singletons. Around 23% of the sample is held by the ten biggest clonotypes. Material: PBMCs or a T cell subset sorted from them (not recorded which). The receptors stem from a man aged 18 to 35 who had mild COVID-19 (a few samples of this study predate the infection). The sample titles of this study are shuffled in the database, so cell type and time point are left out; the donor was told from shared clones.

The CDR3 DNA follows: TGCGCCAGCAGCTTGGGAGTAGGAGGGGCTAGCACAGATACGCAGTATTTT. It is translated as CASSLGVGGASTDTQYF. V and J are TRBV5-1 and TRBJ2-3; TRBD2 might be the D (6 bases). Germline V CDR1 and CDR2: SGHRS, YFSETQ. This CDR3 region has 17 residues. V was shortened by 0 bases and J by 0 bases, with 14 bases between the two germline ends.

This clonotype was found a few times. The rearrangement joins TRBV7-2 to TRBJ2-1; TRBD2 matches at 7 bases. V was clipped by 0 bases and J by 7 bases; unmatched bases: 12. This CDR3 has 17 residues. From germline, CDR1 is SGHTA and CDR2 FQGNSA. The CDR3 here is CASSLAPGTTGGNEQFF. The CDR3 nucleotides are TGTGCCAGCAGCTTAGCGCCTGGGACTACCGGGGGAAATGAGCAGTTCTTC.

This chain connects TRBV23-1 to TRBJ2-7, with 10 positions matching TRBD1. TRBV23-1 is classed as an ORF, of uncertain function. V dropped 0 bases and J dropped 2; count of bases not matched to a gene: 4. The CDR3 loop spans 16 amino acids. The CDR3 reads CASSQSRQGAPYEQYV. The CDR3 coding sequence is TGCGCCAGCAGTCAATCCCGACAGGGGGCGCCCTACGAGCAGTACGTC.

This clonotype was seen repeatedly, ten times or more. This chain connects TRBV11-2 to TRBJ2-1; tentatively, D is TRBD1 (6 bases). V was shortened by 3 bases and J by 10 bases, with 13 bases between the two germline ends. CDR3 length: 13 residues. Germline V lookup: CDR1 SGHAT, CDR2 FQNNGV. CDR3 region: CASSFSDRGEQFF. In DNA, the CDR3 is TGTGCCAGCAGCTTTTCGGACAGAGGAGAGCAGTTCTTC.

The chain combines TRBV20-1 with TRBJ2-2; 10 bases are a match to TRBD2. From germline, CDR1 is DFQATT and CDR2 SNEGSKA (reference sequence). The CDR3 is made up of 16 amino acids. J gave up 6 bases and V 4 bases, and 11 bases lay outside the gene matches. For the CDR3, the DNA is TGCAGTGCTAACGCTGGGACTAGCGATGCTCCCGGGGAGCTGTTTTTT. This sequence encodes CSANAGTSDAPGELFF.

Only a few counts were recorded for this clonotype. This CDR3 is CSARPLGFIHEQYF. In DNA form, the CDR3 reads TGCAGTGCTAGGCCTCTAGGCTTCATACACGAGCAGTACTTC. The chain uses TRBV20-1 and TRBJ2-7; D not certain. The CDR3 has 14 residues. Per the germline V gene, CDR1 is DFQATT and CDR2 is SNEGSKA (reference sequence). Trimming took off 3 bases at V and 5 bases at J, with 17 bases between the two ends.

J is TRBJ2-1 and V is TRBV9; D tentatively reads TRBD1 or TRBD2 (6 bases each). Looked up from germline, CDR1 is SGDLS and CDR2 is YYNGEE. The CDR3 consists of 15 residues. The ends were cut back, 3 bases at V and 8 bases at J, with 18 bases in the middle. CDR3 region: CASSAQGGGGHEQFF. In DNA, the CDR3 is TGTGCCAGCAGCGCACAGGGCGGAGGGGGGCATGAGCAGTTCTTC.

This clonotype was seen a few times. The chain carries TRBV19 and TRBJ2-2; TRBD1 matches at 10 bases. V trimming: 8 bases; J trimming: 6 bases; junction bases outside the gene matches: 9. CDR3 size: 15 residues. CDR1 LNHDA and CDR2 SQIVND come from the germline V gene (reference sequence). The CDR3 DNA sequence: TGTGCCAGTTGGGGCCGGGACAGGGGATCCGGGGAGCTGTTTTTT. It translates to CASWGRDRGSGELFF. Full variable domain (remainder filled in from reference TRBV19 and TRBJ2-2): DGGITQSPKYLFRKEGQNVTLSCEQNLNHDAMYWYRQDPGQGLRLIYYSQIVNDFQKGDIAEGYSVSREKKESFPLTVTSAQKNPTAFYLCASWGRDRGSGELFFGEGSRLTVL.

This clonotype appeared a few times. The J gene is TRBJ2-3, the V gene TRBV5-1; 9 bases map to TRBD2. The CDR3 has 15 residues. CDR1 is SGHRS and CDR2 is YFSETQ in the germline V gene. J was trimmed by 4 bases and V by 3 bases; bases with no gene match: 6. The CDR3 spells CASSSGSGGSDTQYF. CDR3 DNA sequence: TGCGCCAGCAGCTCGGGTAGCGGGGGTTCAGATACGCAGTATTTT.

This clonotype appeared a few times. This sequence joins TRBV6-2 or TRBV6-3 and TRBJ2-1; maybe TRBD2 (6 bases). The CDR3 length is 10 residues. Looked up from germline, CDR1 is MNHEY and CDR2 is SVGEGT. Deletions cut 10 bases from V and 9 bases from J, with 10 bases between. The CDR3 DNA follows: TGTGCCACCGAGGGAGGTGAGCAGTTCTTC. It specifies CATEGGEQFF.

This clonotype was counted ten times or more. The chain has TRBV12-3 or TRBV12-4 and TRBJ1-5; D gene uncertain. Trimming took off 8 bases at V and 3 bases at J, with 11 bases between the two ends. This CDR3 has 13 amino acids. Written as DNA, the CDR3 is TGTGCCAGCGAGGCACAGCTCAATCAGCCCCAGCATTTT. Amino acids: CASEAQLNQPQHF.

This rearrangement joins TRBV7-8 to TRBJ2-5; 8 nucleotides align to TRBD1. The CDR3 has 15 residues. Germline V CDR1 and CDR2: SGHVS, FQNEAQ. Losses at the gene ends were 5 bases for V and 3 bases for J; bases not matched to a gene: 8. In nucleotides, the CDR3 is TGTGCCAGCAGCCAACCCGGGACAGGAGAAGAGACCCAGTACTTC. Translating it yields CASSQPGTGEETQYF.

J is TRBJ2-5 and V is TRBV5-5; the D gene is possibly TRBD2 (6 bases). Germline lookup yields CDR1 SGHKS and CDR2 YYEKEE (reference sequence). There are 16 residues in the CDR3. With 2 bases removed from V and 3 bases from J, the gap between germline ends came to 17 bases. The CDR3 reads CASSFFLLGGKETQYF. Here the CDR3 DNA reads TGTGCCAGCAGCTTTTTTCTCCTTGGGGGGAAAGAGACCCAGTACTTC.

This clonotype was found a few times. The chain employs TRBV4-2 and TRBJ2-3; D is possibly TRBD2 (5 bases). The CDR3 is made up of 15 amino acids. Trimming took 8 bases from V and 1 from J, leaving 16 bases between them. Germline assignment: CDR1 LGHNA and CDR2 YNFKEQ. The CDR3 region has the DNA TGTGCCAGCGGCGCGGGCTCGCGAGGCACAGATACGCAGTATTTT. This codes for CASGAGSRGTDTQYF.

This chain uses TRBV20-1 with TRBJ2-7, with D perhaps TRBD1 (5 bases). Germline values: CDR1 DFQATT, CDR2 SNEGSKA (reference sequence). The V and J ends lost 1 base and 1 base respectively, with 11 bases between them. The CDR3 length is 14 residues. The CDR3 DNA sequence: TGCAGTGCTAGAGCAGGGCCGGCGTCCTACGAGCAGTACTTC. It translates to CSARAGPASYEQYF.

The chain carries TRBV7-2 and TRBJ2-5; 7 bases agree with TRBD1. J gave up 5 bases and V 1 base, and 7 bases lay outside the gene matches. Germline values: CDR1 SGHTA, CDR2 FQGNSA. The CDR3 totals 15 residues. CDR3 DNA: TGTGCCAGCAGCTTAGAAGTAGGGGGCTGGGAGACCCAGTACTTC. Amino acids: CASSLEVGGWETQYF. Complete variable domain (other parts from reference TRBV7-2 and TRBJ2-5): GAGVSQSPSNKVTEKGKDVELRCDPISGHTALYWYRQSLGQGLEFLIYFQGNSAPDKSGLPSDRFSAERTGGSVSTLTIQRTQQEDSAVYLCASSLEVGGWETQYFGPGTRLLVL.

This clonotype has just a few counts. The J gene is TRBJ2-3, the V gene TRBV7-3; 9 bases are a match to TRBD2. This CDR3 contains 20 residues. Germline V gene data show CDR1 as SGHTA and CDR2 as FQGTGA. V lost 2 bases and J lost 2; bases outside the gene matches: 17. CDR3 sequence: CASSLRPPGGGAYLTDTQYF. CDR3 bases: TGTGCCAGCAGCTTACGACCCCCGGGCGGGGGGGCATATCTCACAGATACGCAGTATTTT.

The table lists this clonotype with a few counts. CDR3 sequence: CASSGWQGYNEQFF. CDR3 DNA: TGTGCCAGCAGTGGATGGCAGGGCTACAATGAGCAGTTCTTC. The chain recombines TRBV6-1 with TRBJ2-1; D is possibly TRBD1 (5 bases). The V gene's germline CDR1 is MNHNS and CDR2 SASEGT. V lost 4 bases, J lost 3 bases, and 10 bases lay in between. The CDR3 length is 14 residues.

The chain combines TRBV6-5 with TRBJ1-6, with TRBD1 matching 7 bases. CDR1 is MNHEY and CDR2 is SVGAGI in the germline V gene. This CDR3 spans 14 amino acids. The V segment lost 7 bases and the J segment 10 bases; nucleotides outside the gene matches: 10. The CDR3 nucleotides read TGTGCCAGCAAGGCCGGGACAGTACAATCACCCCTCCACTTT. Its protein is CASKAGTVQSPLHF.

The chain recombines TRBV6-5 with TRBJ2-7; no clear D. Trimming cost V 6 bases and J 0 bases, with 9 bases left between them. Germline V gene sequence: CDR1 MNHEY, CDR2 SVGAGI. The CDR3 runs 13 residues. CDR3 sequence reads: CASRSSGSYEQYF. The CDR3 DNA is TGTGCCAGCAGATCTTCAGGCTCCTACGAGCAGTACTTC.

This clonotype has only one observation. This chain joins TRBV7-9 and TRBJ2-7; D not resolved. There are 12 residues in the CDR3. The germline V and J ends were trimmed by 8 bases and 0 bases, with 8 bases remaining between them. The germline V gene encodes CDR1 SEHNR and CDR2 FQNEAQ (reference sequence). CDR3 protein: CASAGSSYEQYV. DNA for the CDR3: TGTGCCAGCGCTGGAAGCTCCTACGAGCAGTACGTC.

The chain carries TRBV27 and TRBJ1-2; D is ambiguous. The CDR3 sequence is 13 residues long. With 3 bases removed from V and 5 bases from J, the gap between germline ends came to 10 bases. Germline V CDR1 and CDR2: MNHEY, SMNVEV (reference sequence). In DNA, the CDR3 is TGTGCCAGCAGTTTTAGCGTACATTATGGCTACACCTTC. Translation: CASSFSVHYGYTF.